What follows describes a single T cell receptor beta chain. Profiling relied on immunoSEQ multiplex PCR, and the TCRdb table lists in-frame clones only, not all of them. The table has about 80,000 clones, roughly 84% seen once. The sample originates from a study of OX40 agonist ivuxolimab in advanced cancers. Study details: Recorded diagnoses for dose-escalation patients were hepatocellular carcinoma, melanoma, renal cell or head and neck cancer. Allowance was made for prior anti-PD-1, anti-PD-L1 or anti-CTLA-4 therapy, and roughly 40% had some.

Per the germline V gene, CDR1 is MNHEY and CDR2 is SMNVEV (reference sequence). The CDR3 runs 14 residues. Trimming pared 9 bases from V and 4 bases from J, leaving 13 bases between. The clonotype originates from an adult with an advanced solid tumor such as melanoma, head and neck, liver or kidney cancer. The J gene is TRBJ1-6, the V gene TRBV27; TRBD1 is a possible D gene (5 bases). The sequenced sample was CD4+ or CD8+ T cells sorted from blood, obtained in a trial of the OX40 agonist ivuxolimab. CDR3 region: CASKLGVYNSPLHF. CDR3 DNA sequence: TGTGCCAGTAAATTAGGGGTTTATAATTCACCCCTCCACTTT.